This is a list of T cell receptor beta chains from one sample in a study of shared T cell receptors in the human thymus. Method: immunoSEQ multiplex PCR; TCRdb's copy keeps in-frame clones and lacks some. The sample has hundreds of thousands of clones, 75% to 85% seen once. A further study also used this sample, focusing on human thymus T cells.

The sequenced sample consisted of thymocytes. The receptor source for this set is a boy younger than two with a congenital heart defect. Each CDR3 is given with its conserved first and last residue. D genes are given only for firm matches. Not all rows give a size; the values are once, few, many and, for expanded clones, a class.

.	TRBV4-1	TRBJ2-3	.	CASSLRLLRAATDTQYF	TGCGCCAGCAGCCTCCGTCTCTTGCGGGCGGCGACAGATACGCAGTATTTT
TRBD1	TRBV28	TRBJ1-4	.	CASSFVQGATNEKLFF	TGTGCCAGCAGTTTTGTCCAGGGGGCAACTAATGAAAAACTGTTTTTT
.	TRBV28	TRBJ2-7	few	CASTAEGDEQYF	TGTGCCAGCACCGCTGAAGGAGACGAGCAGTACTTC
TRBD1	TRBV27	TRBJ1-4	.	CASSARTGGNEKLFF	TGTGCCAGCAGTGCCCGGACAGGCGGAAATGAAAAACTGTTTTTT
.	TRBV6-5	TRBJ1-4	.	CASREVGETNEKLFF	TGTGCCAGCAGAGAGGTCGGAGAAACTAATGAAAAACTGTTTTTT
TRBD1	TRBV2	TRBJ2-1	.	CASSLQGVPYNEQFF	TGTGCCAGCAGCCTACAGGGGGTCCCCTACAATGAGCAGTTCTTC
.	TRBV2	TRBJ1-1	.	CASSSSNRVWEPDTEAFF	TGTGCCAGCAGTTCATCGAACAGGGTCTGGGAACCGGACACTGAAGCTTTCTTT
TRBD1	TRBV11-2	TRBJ2-7	few	CASSPRQGWSEQYF	TGTGCCAGCAGCCCCCGACAGGGATGGTCCGAGCAGTACTTC
.	TRBV5-6	TRBJ1-1	.	CASGPLENTEAFF	TGTGCCAGCGGCCCTCTTGAGAACACTGAAGCTTTCTTT
.	TRBV9	TRBJ2-1	.	CASSVGGRRDTYNEQFF	TGTGCCAGCAGCGTAGGAGGGCGTCGGGATACCTACAATGAGCAGTTCTTC
TRBD2	TRBV14	TRBJ2-5	.	CASSRREVAKTQYF	TGTGCCAGCAGCCGCCGGGAGGTAGCGAAGACCCAGTACTTC
TRBD2	TRBV5-1	TRBJ2-1	.	CASSQRTSGRVPYNEQFF	TGCGCCAGCAGCCAGAGGACTAGCGGGAGGGTCCCCTACAATGAGCAGTTCTTC
TRBD1	TRBV27	TRBJ2-1	.	CASSRDRYYNEQFF	TGTGCCAGCAGCCGGGACAGGTACTACAATGAGCAGTTCTTC
.	TRBV6-6	TRBJ2-1	.	CASSYSLETYNEQFF	TGTGCCAGCAGTTACTCTCTAGAAACTTACAATGAGCAGTTCTTC
TRBD1	TRBV28	TRBJ1-1	.	CASSLGQAAMNTEAFF	TGTGCCAGCAGTTTAGGACAGGCCGCCATGAACACTGAAGCTTTCTTT
TRBD1	TRBV28	TRBJ2-3	.	CASSLSTGGFTDTQYF	TGTGCCAGCAGTTTATCGACAGGGGGCTTCACAGATACGCAGTATTTT
.	TRBV29-1	TRBJ1-4	.	CSVEDGVNEKLFF	TGCAGCGTTGAAGACGGGGTTAATGAAAAACTGTTTTTT
.	TRBV18	TRBJ1-4	.	CASSPRVTNEKLFF	TGTGCCAGCTCACCGCGGGTTACCAATGAAAAACTGTTTTTT
.	TRBV27	TRBJ1-5	.	CASSHGQFSNQPQHF	TGTGCCAGCAGTCACGGACAGTTTAGCAATCAGCCCCAGCATTTT
TRBD2	TRBV5-4	TRBJ2-7	.	CASSRSSGDTSGRGHEQYF	TGTGCCAGCAGCCGATCTTCAGGGGACACCAGCGGGAGGGGACACGAGCAGTACTTC
.	TRBV30	TRBJ2-1	few	CAWSVYFWTDNEQFF	TGTGCCTGGAGTGTTTACTTCTGGACAGACAATGAGCAGTTCTTC
TRBD2	TRBV30	TRBJ2-2	.	CAWSVGTSGTGELFF	TGTGCCTGGAGTGTAGGGACTAGCGGCACCGGGGAGCTGTTTTTT
TRBD1	TRBV7-2	TRBJ1-1	few	CASSSRTGSEAFF	TGTGCCAGCAGCTCCAGGACAGGGAGTGAAGCTTTCTTT
TRBD2	TRBV5-6	TRBJ2-3	.	CASSWGELAGRTDTQYF	TGTGCCAGCAGCTGGGGGGAACTAGCGGGCCGCACAGATACGCAGTATTTT
TRBD1	TRBV5-1	TRBJ2-2	.	CASSPQGAGELFF	TGCGCCAGCAGCCCCCAGGGGGCGGGGGAGCTGTTTTTT
TRBD1	TRBV27	TRBJ2-7	.	CASSTGGVSYEQYF	TGTGCCAGCAGTACAGGGGGCGTCTCCTACGAGCAGTACTTC